This T cell receptor beta chain was obtained from a study of patients and donors after allogeneic stem cell transplantation. This clonotype has only a few counts. TCRdb reprocessed the RT-PCR reads with MiXCR, giving one entry per CDR3 protein. The repertoire holds about 410,000 distinct CDR3 sequences, with 16% as singletons. Germline V CDR1 and CDR2: SGHNT, YENEEA. This CDR3 is built from 17 residues. The V and J ends lost 2 bases and 3 bases, in that order; junction bases with no gene match: 11. The rearrangement joins TRBV11-3 to TRBJ2-5; 8 bases align to TRBD1. The source of this sequence is a human donor who was either an allogeneic HSCT recipient or a stem cell or donor lymphocyte infusion donor (not recorded which). It is not recorded whose cells these are; they may come from a transplant donor. Sequenced material: blood, either unsorted or a sorted T cell fraction (not recorded which). In DNA, the CDR3 is TGTGCCAGCAGCTTAATCGGCGGACAGGGAACTAAAGAGACCCAGTACTTC. This sequence encodes CASSLIGGQGTKETQYF. The full variable domain, rest sourced from reference TRBV11-3 and TRBJ2-5, is EAGVVQSPRYKIIEKKQPVAFWCNPISGHNTLYWYLQNLGQGPELLIRYENEEAVDDSQLPKDRFSAERLKGVDSTLKIQPAELGDSAVYLCASSLIGGQGTKETQYFGPGTRLLVL.